These 5 T cell receptor beta chains originate from one sample sequenced in a study of blood T cell repertoires in COVID-19. The method was immunoSEQ multiplex PCR; TCRdb's version includes in-frame clones alone and lacks a portion of them. The table has 200,000 to 250,000 clones, 75% to 90% seen once. The sequenced sample was peripheral blood. The receptors were gathered from a woman aged 40 to 50 with acute or convalescent COVID-19.

The gene calls are TRBV27 and TRBJ1-2, with TRBD1 identical over 9 bases. V lost 2 bases and J lost 4; bases outside the gene matches: 5. Germline CDR1 reads MNHEY; CDR2 reads SMNVEV (reference sequence). The CDR3 consists of 15 residues. DNA of the CDR3: TGTGCCAGCAGTTTAGCCCCGGGACAGGGCTATGGCTACACCTTC. Amino acids: CASSLAPGQGYGYTF.

The rearrangement uses TRBV9 and TRBJ2-5, with D possibly matching TRBD2 (5 bases). Germline loops: CDR1 SGDLS, CDR2 YYNGEE. V lost 3 bases and J 2 bases, leaving 14 bases between the germline ends. The CDR3 is 15 amino acids. The CDR3 DNA is TGTGCCAGCAGCGCCCTCGGGGTAGCGCAAGAGACCCAGTACTTC. This gives the protein CASSALGVAQETQYF.

This chain joins TRBV3-1 (or the pseudogene TRBV3-2) and TRBJ2-3, with a possible D match to TRBD1 (5 bases). Trimming removed 0 bases at V and 3 bases at J, with 10 bases between. The CDR3 runs 15 residues. Germline V gene data show CDR1 as LGHDT and CDR2 as YNNKEL (reference sequence). This CDR3 is CASSQERAGTDTQYF. The CDR3 bases are TGTGCCAGCAGCCAAGAACGGGCAGGGACAGATACGCAGTATTTT.

The chain carries TRBV12-3 or TRBV12-4 and TRBJ1-3, with D maybe TRBD1 (6 bases). V was trimmed by 4 bases and J by 7 bases, leaving 8 bases between them. The CDR3 runs to 12 residues. CDR3 in DNA: TGTGCCAGCAGTTGGCAGGGGAACACCATATATTTT. Translating it yields CASSWQGNTIYF.

The chain employs TRBV5-5 and TRBJ2-7, with D maybe TRBD2 (5 bases). Trimming took off 4 bases at V and 7 bases at J, with 18 bases between the two ends. The CDR3 covers 14 residues. Germline CDR1 reads SGHKS; CDR2 reads YYEKEE (reference sequence). The DNA for the CDR3 is TGTGCCAGCAGCCTGAGCGGTGGACCGGGGGAGCAGTACGTC. Its protein product is CASSLSGGPGEQYV.